This T cell receptor beta chain was identified in a study of blood T cells in healthy people across ages. With a J-beta primer mix and a sample-barcoded 5' primer, a second PCR ran about 7 to 12 cycles. TCRdb used MiXCR to reprocess the 5' RACE reads, holding one entry per CDR3 protein. The sample has about 770,000 distinct CDR3 sequences; roughly 44% are singletons. With regard to this clonotype: Its specificity is not known.

Overall study results and limits: Using unsorted PBMCs precluded a conclusive naive versus antigen-experienced comparison. Compared with aged donors, long-lived donors showed fewer expanded clones, suggesting selection. In these data, TCR beta diversity tracked strongly with naive T cell percentage.

The V end lost 6 bases, the J end lost 2 bases, and 11 bases lay between the germline ends. CDR1 and CDR2 (germline): DFQATT, SNEGSKA (reference sequence). The CDR3 consists of 13 residues. V and J are TRBV20-1 and TRBJ2-4, with D maybe TRBD1 (5 bases). Sequenced: blood. The clonotype was recovered from a man between 60 and 75 years old in good health. CDR3 sequence reads: CSAGPGTKNIQYF. The CDR3, as DNA: TGCAGTGCGGGGCCAGGAACCAAAAACATTCAGTACTTC.